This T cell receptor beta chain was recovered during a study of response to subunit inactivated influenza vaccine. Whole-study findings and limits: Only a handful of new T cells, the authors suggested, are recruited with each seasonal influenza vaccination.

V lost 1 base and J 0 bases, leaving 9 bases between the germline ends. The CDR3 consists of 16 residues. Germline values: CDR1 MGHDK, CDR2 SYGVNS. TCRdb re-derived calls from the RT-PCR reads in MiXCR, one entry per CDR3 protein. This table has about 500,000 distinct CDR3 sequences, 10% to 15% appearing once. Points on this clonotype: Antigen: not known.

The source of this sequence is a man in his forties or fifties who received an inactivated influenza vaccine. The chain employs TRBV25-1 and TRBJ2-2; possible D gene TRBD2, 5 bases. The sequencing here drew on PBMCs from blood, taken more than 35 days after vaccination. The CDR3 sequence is CASSEWAGSNTGELFF. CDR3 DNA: TGTGCCAGCAGTGAATGGGCGGGCTCGAACACCGGGGAGCTGTTTTTT.